This T cell receptor (beta chain) was identified during a study of control samples from healthy donors and cancer patients. Germline assignment: CDR1 SQVTM and CDR2 ANQGSEA. V was pared by 6 bases and J by 5 bases, with 16 bases between. This CDR3 region has 13 residues. The table came from immunoSEQ multiplex PCR; TCRdb's copy has only in-frame clones and leaves some out. In the table there are 25,000 to 35,000 clones, approximately 87% of which are singletons. This clone was found once. The source of this sequence is a woman between 40 and 55 years old with lung cancer. The sample comprised PBMCs. The rearrangement links TRBV29-1 to TRBJ2-5; a weak D match, TRBD1 (5 bases). The CDR3 DNA is TGCAGCGTCCCTGATAGGCAGGGCGAGACCCAGTACTTC. This encodes CSVPDRQGETQYF.